These 6 T cell receptor beta chains originate from one sample sequenced in a study of response to subunit inactivated influenza vaccine. TCRdb passed the RT-PCR reads through MiXCR, listing each CDR3 protein once. The sample holds a few hundred thousand distinct CDR3 sequences; approximately 15% are singletons and the top ten take more than 9.5%. Source: PBMCs from blood, taken 11 to 12 days after vaccination. The receptors derive from a man aged 50 to 60 who received an inactivated influenza vaccine.

There are a few counts of this clonotype. The chain carries TRBV20-1 and TRBJ2-3, with D possibly matching TRBD1 (5 bases). Germline CDR1 is DFQATT and CDR2 is SNEGSKA (reference sequence). The V end lost 0 bases, the J end lost 6 bases, and 16 bases lay between the germline ends. This CDR3 has 15 residues. In DNA form, the CDR3 reads TGCAGTGCTAGAGATCGAGGCGAAGGGGTGGATACGCAGTATTTT. Amino acid sequence: CSARDRGEGVDTQYF.

This clonotype was found a few times. This sequence joins TRBV5-1 and TRBJ2-7, with TRBD2 as a possible D gene (5 bases). The length of the CDR3 is 19 residues. The ends were cut back, 0 bases at V and 7 bases at J, with 29 bases in the middle. Per the germline V gene, CDR1 is SGHRS and CDR2 is YFSETQ. As DNA, the CDR3 is TGCGCCAGCAGCTTGGCGGAGTCCCTTATGGGTTCCGACGAGGGAGAGCAGTACTTC. This encodes CASSLAESLMGSDEGEQYF.

This clonotype showed up just a few times. The V and J genes are TRBV5-5 and TRBJ2-1; D may match TRBD1 or TRBD2 (5 bases each). Germline CDR1 and CDR2: SGHKS and YYEKEE (reference sequence). The V and J ends lost 4 bases and 10 bases respectively, with 18 bases between them. CDR3 length: 14 residues. The CDR3 spells CASSREGTSREQFF. The CDR3 coding sequence is TGTGCCAGCAGCCGAGAGGGGACCAGCCGGGAGCAGTTCTTC.

V usage is TRBV20-1 and J usage is TRBJ2-1; the D gene is possibly TRBD1 (6 bases). There are 15 residues in the CDR3. Germline V lookup: CDR1 DFQATT, CDR2 SNEGSKA (reference sequence). V lost 1 base, J lost 0 bases, and 10 bases lay in between. CDR3 nucleotides: TGCAGTGCTAGAGGAACAGGGAGCTCCTACAATGAGCAGTTCTTC. Its translation: CSARGTGSSYNEQFF.

This clonotype has only a few counts. This chain uses TRBV4-2 with TRBJ1-2, with D tentatively TRBD1 (6 bases). V was clipped by 2 bases and J by 4 bases, with 17 bases between them. This CDR3 region has 16 residues. Germline V gene data show CDR1 as LGHNA and CDR2 as YNFKEQ. The CDR3 sequence is CASSQPSGHSFYGYTF. The CDR3 region has the DNA TGTGCCAGCAGCCAACCCTCGGGACACAGTTTCTATGGCTACACCTTC.

This clonotype appeared a few times. V and J are TRBV20-1 and TRBJ2-3; D might be TRBD2 (5 bases). Germline V gene lookup returns CDR1 DFQATT and CDR2 SNEGSKA (reference sequence). V lost 5 bases, J lost 1 base, and 16 bases lay in between. CDR3 length equals 15 residues. CDR3 sequence: CSAHLAISGTDTQYF. The CDR3 DNA sequence: TGCAGTGCTCACCTAGCCATCTCTGGCACAGATACGCAGTATTTT.